These 27 T cell receptor beta chains were sequenced from one sample in a study of T-cell reconstitution after alpha-beta-depleted transplantation in children. Molecular barcoding with unique molecular identifiers was used for the TCRbeta library. From the PCR reads, TCRdb called clonotypes with MiXCR, one entry per CDR3 protein. Of 170,000 or so distinct CDR3 sequences listed, about 6.3% were seen once; the top ten hold 3%. Material: PBMCs from the stem cell graft donor, obtained from the stem cell graft. The receptors shown here come from a human donor who donated a stem cell graft to a child with Wiskott-Aldrich syndrome.

This clonotype was picked up many times. The V gene is TRBV14, the J gene TRBJ2-7, with D uncertain. The CDR3 spans 13 residues. From germline, CDR1 is SGHDN and CDR2 FVKESK. The V end lost 0 bases, the J end lost 3 bases, and 6 bases lay between the germline ends. The CDR3 bases are TGTGCCAGCAGCCAAGATGTCGTCTACGAGCAGTACTTC. Protein product: CASSQDVVYEQYF.

This clonotype was counted many times. The chain recombines TRBV7-9 with TRBJ2-7, with 9 bases lining up with TRBD1. CDR1 SEHNR and CDR2 FQNEAQ come from the germline V gene (reference sequence). This CDR3 region has 15 residues. V lost 5 bases and J lost 5; bases outside the gene matches: 10. CDR3 DNA sequence: TGTGCCAGCAGCACACCGGGACAGGGTTTCCACGAGCAGTACTTC. Its translation is CASSTPGQGFHEQYF.

There are many counts of this clonotype. The chain carries TRBV6-5 and TRBJ1-2, with D tentatively TRBD1 (5 bases). The germline V gene encodes CDR1 MNHEY and CDR2 SVGAGI. Deletions cut 4 bases from V and 4 bases from J, with 10 bases between. The CDR3 consists of 13 residues. Here the CDR3 DNA reads TGTGCCAGCAGTTCCTGGGACGGCTATGGCTACACCTTC. Encoded protein: CASSSWDGYGYTF.

This clonotype came up many times. J is TRBJ2-5 and V is TRBV20-1; D unresolved. Per germline, CDR1 DFQATT and CDR2 SNEGSKA (reference sequence). CDR3 length: 12 residues. Trimming removed 1 base at V and 5 bases at J, with 8 bases between. The CDR3, as DNA: TGCAGTGCTAGAGCCCTCCTTGAGACCCAGTACTTC. This translates into CSARALLETQYF.

This clonotype was seen repeatedly, ten times or more. This chain joins TRBV9 and TRBJ2-7; TRBD1 aligns across 8 bases. V gave up 3 bases and J gave up 6 bases; unmatched junction bases: 5. CDR3 length: 13 amino acids. CDR1 and CDR2 from the germline V gene are SGDLS and YYNGEE. CDR3 amino acids: CASSDPTGVEQYF. Here the CDR3 DNA reads TGTGCCAGCAGCGACCCGACAGGGGTCGAGCAGTACTTC. The full variable domain, in which reference TRBV9 and TRBJ2-7 provide the parts outside the CDR3, is DSGVTQTPKHLITATGQRVTLRCSPRSGDLSVYWYQQSLDQGLQFLIQYYNGEERAKGNILERFSAQQFPDLHSELNLSSLELGDSALYFCASSDPTGVEQYFGPGTRLTVT.

This clonotype was counted at least ten times. This sequence joins TRBV29-1 and TRBJ2-3; TRBD1 might be the D (5 bases). V was clipped by 1 base and J by 1 base, with 15 bases between them. Germline CDR1 SQVTM, CDR2 ANQGSEA. The CDR3 is 16 amino acids. CDR3 DNA: TGCAGCGTTGAAGGAATAGGGGTAGGAGGCACAGATACGCAGTATTTT. It is translated as CSVEGIGVGGTDTQYF.

This clonotype was found many times. This rearrangement joins TRBV2 to TRBJ2-2; 11 bases map to TRBD1. The CDR3 extends over 15 amino acids. After removal of 4 bases from V and 6 bases from J, the junction contained 4 bases not matched to a gene. The germline V gene encodes CDR1 SNHLY and CDR2 FYNNEI. The CDR3 loop is CASSGWDRGSGELFF. In DNA, the CDR3 is TGTGCCAGCAGTGGTTGGGACAGGGGGTCCGGGGAGCTGTTTTTT.

This clonotype was recorded many times. The chain carries TRBV28 and TRBJ1-1; perhaps TRBD1 as D (5 bases). Per the germline V gene, CDR1 is MDHEN and CDR2 is SYDVKM. The CDR3 consists of 16 residues. V lost 6 bases and J 0 bases, leaving 17 bases between the germline ends. DNA of the CDR3: TGTGCCAGCAGGGCGGGCCACGGGGCCCTGAACACTGAAGCTTTCTTT. Amino acid sequence: CASRAGHGALNTEAFF.

This clonotype showed up just once. The genes are TRBV2 and TRBJ2-1, with 8 bases aligning to TRBD1. V dropped 3 bases and J dropped 7; count of bases not matched to a gene: 14. The V gene's germline CDR1 is SNHLY and CDR2 FYNNEI. This CDR3 is 17 amino acids long. The CDR3 loop is CASSEFPARGQVNEQFF. CDR3 in DNA: TGTGCCAGCAGTGAGTTTCCCGCCAGGGGGCAGGTGAATGAGCAGTTCTTC.

The chain has TRBV20-1 and TRBJ2-5; D is unresolved. V gave up 0 bases and J gave up 5 bases, with 7 bases separating them. The CDR3 spans 12 residues. Germline V gene lookup returns CDR1 DFQATT and CDR2 SNEGSKA (reference sequence). The CDR3 reads CSARDLRETQYF. The CDR3 coding sequence is TGCAGTGCTAGAGATCTCAGGGAGACCCAGTACTTC.

The V and J genes are TRBV7-9 and TRBJ2-6; TRBD1 might be the D (5 bases). This CDR3 region has 17 residues. Germline lookup yields CDR1 SEHNR and CDR2 FQNEAQ (reference sequence). The V end was cut by 11 bases, the J end by 2 bases, with 22 bases between. The CDR3: CAGHGSEGAPGANVLTF. The CDR3 nucleotides read TGTGCCGGTCATGGTTCCGAAGGGGCCCCTGGGGCCAACGTCCTGACTTTC.

In this sample, this clonotype turned up once. This chain joins TRBV15 and TRBJ2-3, with D unclear. The V gene's germline CDR1 is LNHNV and CDR2 YYDKDF (reference sequence). The CDR3 is made up of 14 amino acids. V lost 4 bases, J lost 8 bases, and 16 bases lay in between. The DNA for the CDR3 is TGTGCCACCAGCACCGTGTCACGCTCCGTTACGCAGTATTTT. As protein: CATSTVSRSVTQYF.

This clonotype has at least ten counts. V and J are TRBV15 and TRBJ2-7, with 9 bases lining up with TRBD1. This CDR3 spans 15 amino acids. The trim removed 0 bases at V and 7 bases at J, leaving 7 bases unmatched. The germline V gene has CDR1 LNHNV and CDR2 YYDKDF (reference sequence). CDR3 region: CATSRDHRGREEQYF. CDR3 bases: TGTGCCACCAGCAGAGATCACAGGGGGCGCGAGGAGCAGTACTTC.

Ten or more counts support this clonotype. The rearrangement uses TRBV5-1 and TRBJ1-2, with 10 bases aligning to TRBD1. Germline-derived CDR1 and CDR2 are SGHRS and YFSETQ. J lost 6 bases, V lost 2 bases, and 4 bases had no gene match. The CDR3 totals 14 residues. In nucleotides, the CDR3 is TGCGCCAGCAGCTTACCGGGACAGGGGAATGGCTACACCTTC. Residues: CASSLPGQGNGYTF.

There are many counts of this clonotype. The CDR3 nucleotides are TGTGCCAGCAGTTTGAGCCAGAACACTGAAGCTTTCTTT. Encoded protein: CASSLSQNTEAFF. This rearrangement joins TRBV12-3 or TRBV12-4 to TRBJ1-1; no definite D call. CDR3 length: 13 residues. Trimming cost V 3 bases and J 1 base, with 6 bases left between them.

This clonotype was recorded at least ten times. The gene calls are TRBV18 and TRBJ1-1, with D possibly TRBD1 on 5 matching bases. V lost 0 bases to trimming and J lost 4 bases, with 6 bases between them. Germline CDR1 reads KGHSH; CDR2 reads LQKENI. The CDR3 spans 13 residues. The DNA of the CDR3 is TGTGCCAGCTCACCACCCGGGGGCACTGAAGCTTTCTTT. It encodes CASSPPGGTEAFF.

This clonotype was picked up a small number of times. V gene TRBV3-1 combines with J gene TRBJ2-3; the match to TRBD1 covers 8 bases. The trim removed 4 bases at V and 5 bases at J, leaving 8 bases unmatched. CDR3 length: 15 amino acids. CDR1 LGHDT and CDR2 YNNKEL come from the germline V gene (reference sequence). This chain's CDR3 is CASSLPSGGLDTQYF. Here the CDR3 DNA reads TGTGCCAGCAGCCTCCCGTCAGGGGGCCTAGATACGCAGTATTTT.

This clonotype was picked up many times. J is TRBJ2-1 and V is TRBV12-3 or TRBV12-4; weak D call: TRBD1 (7 bases). V lost 6 bases and J lost 8, with 20 bases in between. CDR3 length: 15 amino acids. As DNA, the CDR3 is TGTGCCAGCAGCCGAGTCAACAGGGGAGGCGATGAGCAGTTCTTC. This gives the protein CASSRVNRGGDEQFF.

The chain uses TRBV28 and TRBJ2-1; weak D call: TRBD2 (6 bases). CDR3 length equals 15 residues. The ends were cut back, 0 bases at V and 5 bases at J, with 11 bases in the middle. Looked up from germline, CDR1 is MDHEN and CDR2 is SYDVKM. The CDR3 region is CASSLWASVHNEQFF. The CDR3 bases are TGTGCCAGCAGTTTATGGGCTAGCGTCCACAATGAGCAGTTCTTC.

This clonotype was seen many times. The chain links TRBV20-1 to TRBJ2-1; D tentatively reads TRBD1 or TRBD2 (5 bases each). Germline V gives CDR1 DFQATT, CDR2 SNEGSKA (reference sequence). This CDR3 comprises 14 residues. The V gene lost 6 bases and the J gene lost 6 bases, with 18 bases spanning the gap. In nucleotides, the CDR3 is TGCAGTGCCCCAATAGATAGGGACCTCAATGAGCAGTTCTTC. It specifies CSAPIDRDLNEQFF.

This clonotype was observed at least ten times. V usage is TRBV29-1 and J usage is TRBJ1-5; TRBD1 might be the D (5 bases). V was trimmed by 4 bases and J by 2 bases, leaving 6 bases between them. Germline assignment: CDR1 SQVTM and CDR2 ANQGSEA. This CDR3 has 12 amino acids. The CDR3 bases are TGCAGCGTTGTACAGGGCAATCAGCCCCAGCATTTT. It codes for CSVVQGNQPQHF.

This clonotype was picked up many times. V gene TRBV12-3 or TRBV12-4 combines with J gene TRBJ2-3; D is perhaps TRBD1 (6 bases). The CDR3 covers 13 residues. Trimming left V 5 bases short and J 5 bases short, with 11 bases between. The CDR3 nucleotides are TGTGCCAGCAGTCAGGGACAAGGAGATACGCAGTATTTT. Translated: CASSQGQGDTQYF.

This clonotype has ten or more counts. The gene calls are TRBV12-3 or TRBV12-4 and TRBJ1-5; D call uncertain. The CDR3 covers 15 residues. V gave up 3 bases and J gave up 2 bases, with 11 bases separating them. This chain's CDR3 is CASSLSSRRNQPQHF. The CDR3 region has the DNA TGTGCCAGCAGTTTGTCCTCGAGGCGCAATCAGCCCCAGCATTTT.

This sequence joins TRBV30 and TRBJ2-2; 9 bases match TRBD1. V trimming: 5 bases; J trimming: 5 bases; junction bases outside the gene matches: 3. Germline CDR1 reads GTSNPN; CDR2 reads SVGIG (reference sequence). The CDR3 length is 13 residues. The CDR3 DNA sequence: TGTGCCTGGGGGACAGGGTGGACCGGGGAGCTGTTTTTT. It translates to CAWGTGWTGELFF.

This clonotype was detected ten times or more. DNA for the CDR3: TGTGCCAGCAGCCTGGGGCTATCCTACGAGCAGTACTTC. Translated: CASSLGLSYEQYF. The chain is built from TRBV12-3 or TRBV12-4 and TRBJ2-7; tentatively, D is TRBD1 (5 bases). This CDR3 has 13 amino acids. V lost 6 bases, J lost 1 base, and 10 bases lay in between.

This clonotype occurred many times. The chain links TRBV5-1 to TRBJ2-7; perhaps TRBD1 as D (6 bases). Germline V gives CDR1 SGHRS, CDR2 YFSETQ. V was cut by 0 bases and J by 2 bases, with 9 bases left in between. This CDR3 is 14 amino acids long. Written as DNA, the CDR3 is TGCGCCAGCAGCTTGGGGACAGTGACCTACGAGCAGTACTTC. Protein product: CASSLGTVTYEQYF.

This clonotype was counted at least ten times. The V call is TRBV12-3 or TRBV12-4, the J call TRBJ2-2; tentatively, D is TRBD1 (5 bases). CDR3 length: 14 residues. The germline V and J ends were trimmed by 8 bases and 2 bases, with 12 bases remaining between them. CDR3 amino acids: CASSLTANTGELFF. The CDR3 DNA reads TGTGCCAGCTCCTTGACAGCAAACACCGGGGAGCTGTTTTTT.